The rows below give T cell receptor beta chains drawn from one sample of a study of cytomegalovirus exposure and HLA in healthy donors. Sequencing was performed with immunoSEQ multiplex PCR; in TCRdb, only in-frame clones are kept and a portion is missing. This listing includes 100,000 to 150,000 clones. Sequencing input: PBMCs. The origin of the receptors is a man aged 18 to 29 in good health and CMV-seronegative. CDR3s include the opening cysteine and the closing phenylalanine or tryptophan. The D gene is left open where the match is weak.

d_gene	j_gene	v_gene	CDR3nt	CDR3aa
TRBD1	TRBJ2-7	TRBV6-1	TGTGCCAGCAGGGGGACAGGGGTCCTCCACGAGCAGTACTTC	CASRGTGVLHEQYF
NA	TRBJ1-3	TRBV6-5	TGTGCCAGCAGACAAGACAAGGGAAACACCATATATTTT	CASRQDKGNTIYF
NA	TRBJ1-1	TRBV6-5	TGTGCCAGACTATCGAACACTGAAGCTTTCTTT	CARLSNTEAFF
NA	TRBJ1-2	TRBV7-3	TGTGCCAGCAGCCCTTTTGTGGCCTATGGCTACACCTTC	CASSPFVAYGYTF
NA	TRBJ2-5	TRBV11-2	TGTGCCAGCAGCACCCGGGGACAAGGAACCCAAGAGACCCAGTACTTC	CASSTRGQGTQETQYF
NA	TRBJ2-7	TRBV27	TGTGCCAGCAGCCCTGAGTCGGGCGAGCAGTACTTC	CASSPESGEQYF
NA	TRBJ2-1	TRBV5-6	TGTGCCAGCAGCCCGACAACCTACAATGAGCAGTTCTTC	CASSPTTYNEQFF
NA	TRBJ2-5	TRBV6-5	TGTGCCAGCAGTTATGTGACGGAGTGGTGGACCCAGTACTTC	CASSYVTEWWTQYF
NA	TRBJ1-5	TRBV28	TGTGCCAGCAGTCCGCTGGGCAGTCAGCCCCAGCATTTT	CASSPLGSQPQHF
NA	TRBJ2-5	TRBV15	TGTGCCACCAGCCTTAGAAACCAAGAGACCCAGTACTTC	CATSLRNQETQYF
NA	TRBJ2-5	TRBV27	TGTGCCAGCAGATCCGACAGATTCCGTTGGACCCAGTACTTC	CASRSDRFRWTQYF
NA	TRBJ2-1	TRBV29-1	TGCAGCGTTGTAGGGACTTCCGACAATGAGCAGTTCTTC	CSVVGTSDNEQFF
TRBD1	TRBJ1-6	TRBV7-9	TGTGCCAGCAGCCCTACAGGGGATACACCCCTCCACTTT	CASSPTGDTPLHF
NA	TRBJ2-7	TRBV5-1	TGCGCCAGCAGCGAGCGGTCGGCCTACGAGCAGTACTTC	CASSERSAYEQYF
NA	TRBJ2-5	TRBV25-1	TGTGCCAGCAGTGACCCGGGAATTTCGGAGACCCAGTACTTC	CASSDPGISETQYF
NA	TRBJ1-1	TRBV2	TGTGCCAGCAGTGTCCATCGGGACACTGAAGCTTTCTTT	CASSVHRDTEAFF
NA	TRBJ2-7	TRBV11-2	TGTGCCAGCAGCTTTACAGGGAGCGAGCAGTACTTC	CASSFTGSEQYF
NA	TRBJ2-1	TRBV12-5	TGTGCTAGTGCCCCCGGTCGGGGACTCCCAAACGTCGTTGAGCAGTTCTTC	CASAPGRGLPNVVEQFF
NA	TRBJ2-1	TRBV7-3	TGTGCCAGCAGCGTATCACGGGGTGTGGTGGCGTATGAGCAGTTCTTC	CASSVSRGVVAYEQFF
TRBD2	TRBJ2-3	TRBV19	TGTGCCAGTAGTATTGCGCTAGCGGGAGATACGCAGTATTTT	CASSIALAGDTQYF
NA	TRBJ2-5	TRBV7-3	TGTGCCAGCAGCCAGGGGTCAACGCGGGAGACCCAGTACTTC	CASSQGSTRETQYF
TRBD1	TRBJ2-1	TRBV2	TGTGCCAGCAGTACCGGGACAGATCACAATGAGCAGTTCTTC	CASSTGTDHNEQFF
TRBD1	TRBJ1-4	TRBV27	TGTGCCAGCAGGGCGACAGGGGAGGGTGAAAAACTGTTTTTT	CASRATGEGEKLFF
TRBD1	TRBJ2-7	TRBV19	TGTGCCAGCCAAACTTCGGGACAGCCATACGAGCAGTACTTC	CASQTSGQPYEQYF
TRBD1	TRBJ1-4	TRBV28	TGTGCCAGCAGTATCCACCGGGACAGGACTAATGAAAAACTGTTTTTT	CASSIHRDRTNEKLFF
TRBD1	TRBJ2-3	TRBV28	TGTGCCAGCAGTTCCCCGGGACAGGGAGCAGATACGCAGTATTTT	CASSSPGQGADTQYF
NA	TRBJ2-2	TRBV2	TGTGCCAGCAGTGAAACCCCGGCCGGGGAGCTGTTTTTT	CASSETPAGELFF
NA	TRBJ2-5	TRBV10-2	TGCGCCAGCAGTCGGAGGGAAGAGACCCAGTACTTC	CASSRREETQYF
TRBD1	TRBJ1-4	TRBV5-6	TGTGCCAGCAGCTTTTCCCTGGACAGGGATGAAAAACTGTTTTTT	CASSFSLDRDEKLFF
NA	TRBJ2-3	TRBV7-2	TGTGCCAGCAGCCCCGGCGGCGACCACACAGATACGCAGTATTTT	CASSPGGDHTDTQYF
TRBD1	TRBJ2-7	TRBV25-1	TGTGCCAGCAGTGTTGGGGTCGACAGGGGTTACTACGAGCAGTACTTC	CASSVGVDRGYYEQYF
NA	TRBJ2-1	TRBV2	TGTGCCAGCCGGGACACCATGCAGGCTCGGAAAGGGCAGTTCTTC	CASRDTMQARKGQFF
TRBD1	TRBJ2-7	TRBV5-4	TGTGCCAGCAGCCCAGGACAGGTCTCCTACGAGCAGTACTTC	CASSPGQVSYEQYF
TRBD1	TRBJ2-1	TRBV7-9	TGTGCCAGCAGCGGACAGGGGTACAATGAGCAGTTCTTC	CASSGQGYNEQFF
NA	TRBJ1-1	TRBV5-6	TGTGCCAGCAGCCGGAGATTAACAGGGTTCACTGAAGCTTTCTTT	CASSRRLTGFTEAFF
NA	TRBJ2-1	TRBV19	TGTGCCAGTAGTATATTTCCCCAGGGAGGGGGCAATGAGCAGTTCTTC	CASSIFPQGGGNEQFF
NA	TRBJ2-7	TRBV27	TGTGCCAGCAGTCGGGGAAGGGTCGACGAGCAGTACTTC	CASSRGRVDEQYF
NA	TRBJ2-1	TRBV1	TGCACCAGCATTTGGACTTACGGGGAGCAGTTCTTC	CTSIWTYGEQFF